One sample yielded the 10 T cell receptor beta chains listed below, sequenced in a study of blood T cell repertoires in COVID-19. TCRdb's copy holds only in-frame clones and misses some; the assay was immunoSEQ multiplex PCR. The table lists hundreds of thousands of clones, 80% to 90% of them singletons. Sequencing input: PBMCs or T cells enriched from blood (not recorded which). The source of these receptors is a man between 18 and 35 years old who had recovered from COVID-19.

The chain employs TRBV3-1 (or the pseudogene TRBV3-2) and TRBJ2-2, with a possible D match to TRBD2 (5 bases). The V gene's germline CDR1 is LGHDT and CDR2 YNNKEL (reference sequence). The CDR3 has 16 residues. Deletions cut 5 bases from V and 4 bases from J, with 17 bases between. CDR3 loop: CASSSTGISITGELFF. The CDR3 DNA reads as TGTGCCAGCAGCTCTACCGGGATAAGTATCACCGGGGAGCTGTTTTTT.

V usage is TRBV30 and J usage is TRBJ2-3; D is undetermined. Germline CDR1 is GTSNPN and CDR2 is SVGIG (reference sequence). This CDR3 has 15 amino acids. The V gene lost 7 bases and the J gene lost 2 bases, with 19 bases spanning the gap. For the CDR3, the DNA is TGTGCCTCGACCCCACTTCCCAGCGCCACAGATACGCAGTATTTT. Residues: CASTPLPSATDTQYF.

The chain recombines TRBV28 with TRBJ2-3; 9 positions match TRBD1. The CDR3 totals 16 residues. Germline V CDR1 and CDR2: MDHEN, SYDVKM. V lost 2 bases, J lost 2 bases, and 5 bases stayed unmatched. This CDR3 reads CASSLMGQGNTDTQYF. The DNA for the CDR3 is TGTGCCAGCAGTTTAATGGGACAGGGCAACACAGATACGCAGTATTTT.

The rearrangement joins TRBV18 to TRBJ2-2; possibly TRBD2 for D (6 bases). The CDR3 runs to 15 residues. Trimming removed 1 base from V and 1 base from J, with 7 bases in between. Germline V gene lookup returns CDR1 KGHSH and CDR2 LQKENI. In DNA, the CDR3 is TGTGCCAGCTCACCACGGGGGGTGAACACCGGGGAGCTGTTTTTT. Its protein is CASSPRGVNTGELFF.

The chain carries TRBV5-1 and TRBJ2-3, with D unclear. This CDR3 has 15 residues. Per germline, CDR1 SGHRS and CDR2 YFSETQ. Deletions cut 0 bases from V and 2 bases from J, with 10 bases between. This CDR3 is CASSLGQAATDTQYF. CDR3 DNA: TGCGCCAGCAGCTTGGGTCAAGCCGCCACAGATACGCAGTATTTT. The whole variable domain, filled in from reference TRBV5-1 and TRBJ2-3, reads KAGVTQTPRYLIKTRGQQVTLSCSPISGHRSVSWYQQTPGQGLQFLFEYFSETQRNKGNFPGRFSGRQFSNSRSEMNVSTLELGDSALYLCASSLGQAATDTQYFGPGTRLTVL.

The V call is TRBV10-3, the J call TRBJ1-3, with 7 bases identical to TRBD1. The CDR3 is 14 amino acids. Germline CDR1 and CDR2: ENHRY and SYGVKD. The V segment lost 6 bases and the J segment 4 bases; nucleotides outside the gene matches: 6. The CDR3 DNA is TGTGCCATCAGAGTTGACAGGGACGGAAACACCATATATTTT. Translated, it gives CAIRVDRDGNTIYF.

For this clone: At one boundary the junction diverges from the germline segment, which might be a read error. V is TRBV7-2 and J is TRBJ2-7; 7 positions agree with TRBD2. Looked up from germline, CDR1 is SGHTA and CDR2 is FQGNSA. The CDR3 runs to 14 residues. CDR3 nucleotides: TGTGCCAGCACCCCCGTAGGGGCTAGCGGACCTCTGGGCTTC. Translation gives CASTPVGASGPLGF.

The chain combines TRBV7-2 with TRBJ2-7; D is perhaps TRBD2 (6 bases). Per the germline V gene, CDR1 is SGHTA and CDR2 is FQGNSA. V dropped 5 bases and J dropped 0 bases, with 8 bases sitting between them. The CDR3 has 13 residues. The CDR3 spells CASSGGNSYEQYF. The CDR3 coding sequence is TGTGCCAGCAGCGGGGGGAACTCCTACGAGCAGTACTTC.

The CDR3 here is CASSLASGGNSPLHF. The CDR3 DNA reads as TGTGCCAGCAGCTTAGCTTCAGGAGGTAATTCACCCCTCCACTTT. This chain connects TRBV7-6 to TRBJ1-6; D unresolved. CDR3 length: 15 amino acids. Looked up from germline, CDR1 is SGHVS and CDR2 is FNYEAQ. V dropped 0 bases and J dropped 6 bases, with 9 bases sitting between them.

J is TRBJ2-1 and V is TRBV6-2 or TRBV6-3; TRBD2 is a possible D gene (5 bases). V lost 6 bases to trimming and J lost 8 bases, with 20 bases between them. The CDR3 runs to 15 residues. In germline, CDR1 is MNHEY, CDR2 SVGEGT. This CDR3 is CASSPALVRHDEQFF. CDR3 DNA sequence: TGTGCCAGCAGCCCCGCACTAGTTAGACACGATGAGCAGTTCTTC.